These 2 T cell receptor beta chains were sequenced from one sample in a study of response to subunit inactivated influenza vaccine. MiXCR was run by TCRdb on the RT-PCR reads, yielding one entry per CDR3 protein. The sample lists approximately 570,000 distinct CDR3 sequences; less than 10% were seen once. This sample comprised PBMCs from blood, obtained about 23 months after vaccination. These receptors were taken from a man aged 45 to 70 who received an inactivated influenza vaccine.

This clonotype was observed a handful of times. The genes are TRBV6-5 and TRBJ2-1, with D unresolved. Per germline, CDR1 MNHEY and CDR2 SVGAGI. The V and J ends lost 0 bases and 4 bases respectively, with 7 bases between them. The CDR3 runs 14 residues. The CDR3 DNA reads as TGTGCCAGCAGTTACTCTTTGCGGTACAATGAGCAGTTCTTC. Encoded protein: CASSYSLRYNEQFF.

The chain is built from TRBV20-1 and TRBJ2-5; tentatively, D is TRBD1 (7 bases). Germline V lookup: CDR1 DFQATT, CDR2 SNEGSKA (reference sequence). Trimming shortened V by 7 bases and J by 5 bases, and 20 bases separated the two germline ends. This CDR3 has 14 residues. The CDR3 loop is CSGSGPPDRETQYF. CDR3 nucleotides: TGCAGTGGTAGCGGTCCCCCGGACAGGGAGACCCAGTACTTC.